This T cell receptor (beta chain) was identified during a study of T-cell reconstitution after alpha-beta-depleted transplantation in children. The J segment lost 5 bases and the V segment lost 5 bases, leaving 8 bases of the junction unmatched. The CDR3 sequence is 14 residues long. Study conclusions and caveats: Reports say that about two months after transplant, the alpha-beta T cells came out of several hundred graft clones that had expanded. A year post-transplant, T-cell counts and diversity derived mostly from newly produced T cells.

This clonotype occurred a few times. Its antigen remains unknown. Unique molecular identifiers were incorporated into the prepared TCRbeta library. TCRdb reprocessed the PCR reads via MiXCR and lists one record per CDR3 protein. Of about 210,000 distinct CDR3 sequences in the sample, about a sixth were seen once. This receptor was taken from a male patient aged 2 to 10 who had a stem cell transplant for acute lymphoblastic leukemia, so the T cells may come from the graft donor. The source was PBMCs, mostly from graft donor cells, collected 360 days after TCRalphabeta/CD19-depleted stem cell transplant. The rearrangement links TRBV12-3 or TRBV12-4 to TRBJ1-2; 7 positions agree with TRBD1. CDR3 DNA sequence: TGTGCCAGCAGTCGGCCGGGACAGCTTTATGGCTACACCTTC. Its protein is CASSRPGQLYGYTF.